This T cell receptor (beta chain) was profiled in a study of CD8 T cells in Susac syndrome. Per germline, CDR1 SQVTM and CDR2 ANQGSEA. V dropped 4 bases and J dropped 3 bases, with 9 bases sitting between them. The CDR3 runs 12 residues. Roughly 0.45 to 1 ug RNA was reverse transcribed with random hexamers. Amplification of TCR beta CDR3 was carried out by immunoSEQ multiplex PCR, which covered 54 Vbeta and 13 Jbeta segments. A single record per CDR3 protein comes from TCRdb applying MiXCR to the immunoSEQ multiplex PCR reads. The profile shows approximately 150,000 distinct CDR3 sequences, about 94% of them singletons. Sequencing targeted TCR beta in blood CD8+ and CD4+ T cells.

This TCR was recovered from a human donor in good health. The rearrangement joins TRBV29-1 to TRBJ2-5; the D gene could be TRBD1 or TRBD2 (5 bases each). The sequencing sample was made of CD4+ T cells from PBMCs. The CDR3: CSVVRGEETQYF. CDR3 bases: TGCAGCGTTGTTAGGGGAGAAGAGACCCAGTACTTC.